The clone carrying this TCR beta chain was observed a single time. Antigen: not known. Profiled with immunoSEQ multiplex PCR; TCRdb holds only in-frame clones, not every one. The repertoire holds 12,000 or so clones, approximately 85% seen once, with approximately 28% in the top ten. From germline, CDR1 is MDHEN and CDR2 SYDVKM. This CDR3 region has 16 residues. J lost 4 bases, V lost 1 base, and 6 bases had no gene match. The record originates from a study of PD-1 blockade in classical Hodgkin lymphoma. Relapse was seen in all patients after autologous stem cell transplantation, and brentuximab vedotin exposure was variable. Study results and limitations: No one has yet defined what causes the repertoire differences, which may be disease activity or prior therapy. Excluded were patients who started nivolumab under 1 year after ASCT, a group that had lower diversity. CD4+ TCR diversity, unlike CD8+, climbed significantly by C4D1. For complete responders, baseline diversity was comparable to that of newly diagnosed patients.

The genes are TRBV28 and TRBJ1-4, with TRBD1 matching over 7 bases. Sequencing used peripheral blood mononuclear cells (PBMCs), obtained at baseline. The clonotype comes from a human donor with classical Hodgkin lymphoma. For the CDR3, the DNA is TGTGCCAGCAGTTTATTGGTCGGGACAGTTAATGAAAAACTGTTTTTT. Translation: CASSLLVGTVNEKLFF.